A single TCR beta chain is shown here with its context. Its antigen is as yet unknown. The CDR3 has 13 residues. Germline values: CDR1 MDHEN, CDR2 SYDVKM. With 2 bases clipped from V and 8 bases from J, the junction kept 0 bases outside the gene matches. The data were taken from a study of cytomegalovirus exposure and HLA in healthy donors. General study results and limits: TRBV6-2, TRBV6-3 and some other V segments were excluded as indistinguishable. Looking again later, the authors saw that most CMV-associated TCR beta chains seemed HLA-restricted.

The primer mix had 60 Vbeta and 13 Jbeta primers. Some clones are missing from TCRdb's copy, which holds only in-frame ones; the method was immunoSEQ multiplex PCR. Seen here are roughly 120,000 clones, about three quarters observed once, and the top ten hold 3.3%. The sequenced sample consisted of PBMCs. The TCR sequence derives from a woman in her twenties or thirties in good health and CMV-seropositive. The genes are TRBV28 and TRBJ1-6; 7 nucleotides agree with TRBD1. As DNA, the CDR3 is TGTGCCAGCAGTTTACAGGGGGATTCACCCCTCCACTTT. It encodes CASSLQGDSPLHF.